This TCR beta chain appears in the sequencing data of a study of blood T cells in healthy people across ages. CDR1 MDHEN and CDR2 SYDVKM come from the germline V gene. CDR3 length equals 17 residues. The authors ran a second PCR of 7 to 11 cycles using a sample-barcoded 5' primer and a J-beta primer mix. Via MiXCR, TCRdb re-called the 5' RACE reads, giving one row per CDR3 protein. Altogether some 690,000 distinct CDR3 sequences are present, about a fifth being singletons, with the ten largest covering about 20%. This TCR derives from a man in his 70s in good health. The V call is TRBV28, the J call TRBJ2-5; 8 nucleotides line up with TRBD1. The DNA end is more similar to TRBJ2-1, so the J call may be wrong. Sequences were obtained from blood. The CDR3 bases are TGTGCCAGCAGTTCCCAGGTACAGGGGGTCTCGGACAATGAGCAGTTCTTC. It translates to CASSSQVQGVSDNEQFF.